The source of this TCR beta chain is a study of cytomegalovirus exposure and HLA in healthy donors. Study findings and constraints: V segments that were indistinguishable, TRBV6-2 and TRBV6-3 among them, were omitted from analysis.

As for this clone: Its antigen is unidentified.

Use of 60 Vbeta and 13 Jbeta primers characterized the PCR. Produced via immunoSEQ multiplex PCR; TCRdb's table is partial and in-frame only. The sample lists over 110,000 clones; 80% were seen once. Germline V gene lookup returns CDR1 SEHNR and CDR2 FQNEAQ (reference sequence). V dropped 4 bases and J dropped 4; count of bases not matched to a gene: 3. The CDR3 contains 15 residues. The sample was PBMCs. This TCR came from a male donor in good health and CMV-seropositive. The V and J genes are TRBV7-9 and TRBJ2-1; TRBD2 matches 11 bases. The CDR3: CASSSGLAGYNEQFF. CDR3 DNA sequence: TGTGCCAGCAGCTCAGGACTAGCGGGTTACAATGAGCAGTTCTTC. The whole variable domain, remainder taken from reference TRBV7-9 and TRBJ2-1, is DTGVSQNPRHKITKRGQNVTFRCDPISEHNRLYWYRQTLGQGPEFLTYFQNEAQLEKSRLLSDRFSAERPKGSFSTLEIQRTEQGDSAMYLCASSSGLAGYNEQFFGPGTRLTVL.